This is a list of T cell receptor beta chains from one sample in a study of blood T cell repertoires in COVID-19. The protocol was immunoSEQ multiplex PCR, while the TCRdb copy is restricted to in-frame clones and leaves out a portion. The sample holds roughly 260,000 clones, about 80% seen once. The specimen was PBMCs or T cells enriched from blood (not recorded which). The source of these receptors is a woman in her thirties or forties who had been exposed to COVID-19. CDR3s include the opening cysteine and the closing phenylalanine or tryptophan. A clone size is listed for some rows: how often the clone was seen (once, few, many), or a class if it is expanded.

cdr3_length,v_call,j_call,clone_size,cdr3_aa
16,TRBV7-3,TRBJ2-3,-,CASSFNPGLGRDTQYF
13,TRBV4-1,TRBJ1-2,-,CASSQDSGGGYTF
16,TRBV4-2,TRBJ2-7,-,CASSQESGTVMYEQYF
14,TRBV5-6,TRBJ1-1,-,CASNKPQGFGEAFF
17,TRBV11-2,TRBJ2-2,-,CASSLGRGSGYTGELFF
11,TRBV23-1,TRBJ2-1,few,CASSQGTGRFF
15,TRBV7-2,TRBJ2-5,-,CASSPNRGSQETQYF
16,TRBV7-2,TRBJ2-5,-,CASTHPLQGMGETQYF
13,TRBV2,TRBJ2-3,-,CASRTGSKDTQYF
15,TRBV18,TRBJ2-1,-,CASSPGTEFYNEQFF
15,TRBV5-1,TRBJ2-1,-,CASSLLAGSYNEQFF
15,TRBV6-5,TRBJ2-7,-,CASSPKERGDYEQYF
14,TRBV7-3,TRBJ2-5,-,CASSLGGTQETQYF
14,TRBV27,TRBJ1-2,-,CASSTGQGALGYTF
14,TRBV19,TRBJ2-4,-,CASMPGQAGNIQYF
12,TRBV18,TRBJ2-2,few,CASSRQTGELFF
17,TRBV18,TRBJ2-3,-,CASSPKASGGNTDTQYF
15,TRBV5-1,TRBJ2-7,-,CASSSPGQGHYEQYF
16,TRBV6-5,TRBJ2-7,-,CASSYASSGPGNEQYF
14,TRBV12-1,TRBJ1-4,-,CASSSDRPREKLFF
15,TRBV9,TRBJ2-7,few,CASSRGENLPYEQYF
12,TRBV6-5,TRBJ1-2,-,CASSQGGAGYTF
14,TRBV6-5,TRBJ1-4,-,CASRRVQGDEKLFF
12,TRBV6-2/TRBV6-3,TRBJ1-2,-,CASSYGQLGYTF
16,TRBV5-1,TRBJ2-1,once,CASTKGGGAAYNEQFF
12,TRBV11-3,TRBJ2-3,-,CASSGATDTQYF
19,TRBV5-1,TRBJ2-6,-,CASSLVSAGASSGANVLTF
15,TRBV18,TRBJ2-7,-,CASSQDQSGIGEQYF
15,TRBV9,TRBJ2-3,-,CASSGAGGPSDTQYF
16,TRBV3-1/TRBV3-2,TRBJ1-6,-,CASSQASTTYNSPLHF
17,TRBV7-9,TRBJ1-2,-,CASSLVPQADLIYGYTF
17,TRBV7-9,TRBJ2-7,-,CASSSFAGQGHTYEQYF
14,TRBV5-5,TRBJ1-1,-,CASSFGAGGTEAFF
15,TRBV9,TRBJ1-2,-,CASSVDWGANYGYTF
18,TRBV3-1/TRBV3-2,TRBJ1-2,-,CASSQPGRDSLTNYGYTF
17,TRBV6-2/TRBV6-3,TRBJ2-7,many,CASSYGPGHSTAYEQYF
16,TRBV15,TRBJ1-2,-,CATSRRGKGANYGYTF
14,TRBV24-1,TRBJ2-1,-,CATSETGTGGGQFF
14,TRBV6-1,TRBJ1-5,-,CASSDTGKNQPQHF
15,TRBV2,TRBJ2-3,once,CASSESVTATDTQYF
15,TRBV7-2,TRBJ1-1,-,CASSPLRGTNTEAFF
12,TRBV19,TRBJ1-2,-,CASSTSTGGYTF
17,TRBV18,TRBJ1-2,few,CASSPDSPQLANYGYTF
10,TRBV5-1,TRBJ2-7,few,CASHNQGTPF
13,TRBV5-4,TRBJ1-2,-,CASSMTGNYGYTF